Sequencing of this TCR beta chain was carried out in a study of early T cells in non-severe SARS-CoV-2 infection (dated by TCRdb to the early 2020s). Study-level background: Because TCR sequencing relied on bulk RNA taken from unsorted whole blood, pairing of alpha and beta chains was not possible.

Study-wide conclusions, independent of this receptor: VDJdb matching was skewed toward anti-spike CD8 responses, so virus-specific expansions were likely underestimated and private and CD4 specificities were missed.

This clonotype occurred a few times. This clone's antigen is unknown. No base-level quality is on record; no much larger clone is a single base apart. A distance of 11 bases separates the germline ends of V and J, which lose 2 bases and 7 bases respectively. From the cysteine up to the phenylalanine, the CDR3 has a length of 13 residues. Of all the DNA, just the CDR3 is kept, 39 bases in frame from base 1. Via the germline V gene, CDR1 is MDHEN and CDR2 SYDVKM. Receptor libraries were prepared by 5' RACE. Sequenced on a NextSeq 500. Unique molecular identifiers were attached to individual cDNA molecules in the TCR library protocol so that sequencing error and PCR bias could be corrected. Both TCR alpha and beta chains were sequenced, and tight co-correlation was observed between alpha and beta sequence abundances in each sample. The original methods were these. Decombinator V4 was used to annotate the V gene, J gene and CDR3 of the TCR sequences. Expanded TCRs were defined as changing significantly between any two time points under a Poisson model with p below 0.0001. TCR abundances were normalised to the total number of TCRs sequenced in each sample and reported as counts per million. MAIT TCRs were defined by TRAV1-2 paired with TRAJ12, TRAJ20 or TRAJ33, and iNKT TCRs by TRAV10 paired with TRAJ18. VDJdb, accessed 1 November 2021, was searched for CMV, EBV and SARS-CoV-2 annotated TCRs, excluding TCRs annotated for multiple antigens. TCRdb trimmed public reads at Q25 via fastp, called clones via MiXCR and kept in-frame beta chains. Each entry merges the rows of one CDR3 protein and shows their most common DNA and genes. TCRdb, not the original authors, processed these V and J calls. In this sample the table shows about 85,000 distinct CDR3 sequences, roughly 14% of which occur a single time. The top ten constitute roughly 6.4% of the sample.

The study was a case-control design nested within a healthcare worker cohort in London, UK, with weekly nasopharyngeal swab PCR tests and blood sampling. Healthcare workers were recruited between 23 and 31 March 2020, during the week of the UK lockdown, and were followed weekly for up to about 15 weeks. The sequence links TRBV28 to TRBJ1-1; D gene: possibly TRBD1, on 5 matching bases. Sequenced input: whole blood. The sequence derives from an adult who was a healthcare worker with PCR-confirmed SARS-CoV-2 infection or an uninfected control (not recorded which). The sequenced DNA: TGTGCCAGCAGTTTAGGGGGGGGGATTGAAGCTTTCTTT. Its protein is CASSLGGGIEAFF.